These 30 T cell receptor beta chains share one sample of origin, sequenced in a study of monozygotic twins with inflammatory bowel disease. TCRdb re-called the 5' RACE reads and shows each CDR3 protein once, DNA omitted. The table counts about 440,000 distinct CDR3 sequences; around 2.4% lies in the top ten. Sequenced input: blood. These receptor sequences come from a human donor with ulcerative colitis or Crohn's disease, or a healthy co-twin of an affected twin (not recorded which).

This chain joins TRBV5-6 and TRBJ1-2; the D gene TCRdb calls, TRBD1, cannot be checked with no DNA. Per the germline V gene, CDR1 is SGHDT and CDR2 is YYEEEE. This CDR3 is 13 amino acids long. The CDR3 spells CASRTQGHYGYTF. Based on the CDR3 plus reference TRBV5-6 and TRBJ1-2, the full variable domain is DAGVTQSPTHLIKTRGQQVTLRCSPKSGHDTVSWYQQALGQGPQFIFQYYEEEERQRGNFPDRFSGHQFPNYSSELNVNALLLGDSALYLCASRTQGHYGYTFGSGTRLTVV.

The CDR3 is CASSRGLAGDNEQFF. The rearrangement joins TRBV19 to TRBJ2-1; the D call of TRBD2 rests on TCRdb alone, since no DNA is present to check it. Germline V lookup: CDR1 LNHDA, CDR2 SQIVND (reference sequence). This CDR3 has 15 residues.

The chain recombines TRBV5-1 with TRBJ2-5; TCRdb lists TRBD1, though no DNA is available to test this call. The CDR3 is 14 amino acids. Germline V lookup: CDR1 SGHRS, CDR2 YFSETQ. The CDR3: CASTRGRGQETQYF.

The chain employs TRBV7-2 and TRBJ2-1; the D call from TCRdb, TRBD1, cannot be confirmed without DNA. The germline V gene encodes CDR1 SGHTA and CDR2 FQGNSA. CDR3 length: 15 amino acids. The CDR3: CASTGGPGASHEQFF. The whole variable domain, filled in from reference TRBV7-2 and TRBJ2-1, reads GAGVSQSPSNKVTEKGKDVELRCDPISGHTALYWYRQSLGQGLEFLIYFQGNSAPDKSGLPSDRFSAERTGGSVSTLTIQRTQQEDSAVYLCASTGGPGASHEQFFGPGTRLTVL.

CDR3 loop: CASSGTGWVIQYF. The chain uses TRBV19 and TRBJ2-4; the D call of TRBD1 rests on TCRdb alone, since no DNA is present to check it. The CDR3 totals 13 residues. The V gene's germline CDR1 is LNHDA and CDR2 SQIVND (reference sequence).

The chain uses TRBV30 and TRBJ1-6; there is no DNA to check the TCRdb D call of TRBD1. The CDR3 consists of 12 residues. CDR1 is GTSNPN, CDR2 SVGIG, per germline (reference sequence). This CDR3 is CAWSEGATPLHF.

The CDR3 loop reads CAIRSSSAGYEQYF. This chain links TRBV10-3 with TRBJ2-7; TCRdb calls TRBD2, which cannot be checked without DNA. This CDR3 region has 14 residues. Germline V gene sequence: CDR1 ENHRY, CDR2 SYGVKD.

J is TRBJ1-5 and V is TRBV6-5. Germline values: CDR1 MNHEY, CDR2 SVGAGI. CDR3 length: 14 residues. The CDR3 protein is CASSYSSADQPQHF.

This CDR3 reads CASSLGGGPRGNTGELFF. The gene calls are TRBV11-2 and TRBJ2-2; TCRdb's D call, TRBD2, is unchecked because there is no DNA. The CDR3 extends over 18 amino acids. From germline, CDR1 is SGHAT and CDR2 FQNNGV.

This chain uses TRBV7-2 with TRBJ1-6; TCRdb calls TRBD1, which cannot be checked without DNA. This CDR3 region has 14 residues. The germline CDR1 and CDR2 sequences are SGHTA and FQGNSA. The CDR3 spells CASSRVLTDPPPHF.

The CDR3 here is CSVEDLRTSGANVLTF. The chain links TRBV29-1 to TRBJ2-6. The CDR3 has 16 residues. Germline CDR1 reads SQVTM; CDR2 reads ANQGSEA.

This chain connects TRBV5-4 to TRBJ1-2. The V gene's germline CDR1 is SGHNT and CDR2 YYREEE (reference sequence). The CDR3 sequence is 13 residues long. CDR3 sequence reads: CASSQDGFYGYTF.

The chain carries TRBV12-3 or TRBV12-4 and TRBJ1-2. The CDR3 is 16 residues long. The CDR3 sequence: CASSYSGRGRSYGYTF.

The chain combines TRBV19 with TRBJ2-1. The CDR3 is 14 amino acids. Germline V CDR1 and CDR2: LNHDA, SQIVND (reference sequence). The CDR3 region is CASSPLSSYNEQFF.

The V call is TRBV10-3, the J call TRBJ2-7; TCRdb outputs TRBD1, but without DNA this stays unchecked. Germline CDR1 ENHRY, CDR2 SYGVKD. CDR3 length equals 15 residues. The CDR3 reads CAISAGQGGSYEQYF.

The genes are TRBV7-2 and TRBJ1-6. This CDR3 is 15 amino acids long. Germline V gene lookup returns CDR1 SGHTA and CDR2 FQGNSA. CDR3 sequence reads: CASSLLGQAGSPLHF.

The CDR3: CASSRYTEAFF. The chain employs TRBV6-2 or TRBV6-3 and TRBJ1-1. The CDR3 is 11 residues long. Germline V lookup: CDR1 MNHEY, CDR2 SVGEGT.

The gene calls are TRBV18 and TRBJ2-1; lacking DNA, the TRBD1 call made by TCRdb goes unchecked. The CDR3 totals 14 residues. Germline CDR1 KGHSH, CDR2 LQKENI. The CDR3 loop is CASSPRGTYNEQFF.

The chain joins TRBV18 to TRBJ2-7; with no DNA, the TCRdb D assignment of TRBD2 cannot be verified. This CDR3 has 14 residues. From germline, CDR1 is KGHSH and CDR2 LQKENI. This chain's CDR3 is CASSPGTHSYEQYF.

The rearrangement links TRBV12-3 or TRBV12-4 to TRBJ2-5; the TCRdb call, TRBD2, lacks DNA for checking. CDR3 length: 14 residues. CDR3 residues: CASSSWTAEETQYF.

The rearrangement links TRBV12-3 or TRBV12-4 to TRBJ1-1. The CDR3 consists of 16 residues. The CDR3 protein is CASSLGGRGMNTEAFF.

The chain couples TRBV5-6 to TRBJ2-5; the D call of TRBD2 rests on TCRdb alone, since no DNA is present to check it. Germline V lookup: CDR1 SGHDT, CDR2 YYEEEE. This CDR3 is 12 amino acids long. CDR3 protein: CASRAGQETQYF. Complete variable domain (other parts from reference TRBV5-6 and TRBJ2-5): DAGVTQSPTHLIKTRGQQVTLRCSPKSGHDTVSWYQQALGQGPQFIFQYYEEEERQRGNFPDRFSGHQFPNYSSELNVNALLLGDSALYLCASRAGQETQYFGPGTRLLVL.

The chain is built from TRBV5-1 and TRBJ1-6; TCRdb names TRBD1, which stays unverified in the absence of DNA. Germline-derived CDR1 and CDR2 are SGHRS and YFSETQ. The CDR3 length is 14 residues. The CDR3 reads CASSLNRPNSPLHF.

This sequence joins TRBV2 and TRBJ2-2; TCRdb proposes TRBD1, but this gene call is untestable without DNA. This CDR3 contains 14 residues. Germline values: CDR1 SNHLY, CDR2 FYNNEI. CDR3 sequence: CASVRQRNTGELFF.

The rearrangement links TRBV12-5 to TRBJ2-5; TCRdb gives TRBD1 as the D gene, but with no DNA this cannot be confirmed. CDR1 and CDR2 (germline): LGHNT, FRNRAP. The CDR3 is 14 residues long. CDR3 amino acids: CASGPGQGGETQYF.

The gene calls are TRBV15 and TRBJ2-1; the TCRdb call, TRBD1, lacks DNA for checking. The CDR3 loop spans 12 amino acids. Germline assignment: CDR1 LNHNV and CDR2 YYDKDF (reference sequence). CDR3 loop: CATSRDRDEQFF.

This chain uses TRBV18 with TRBJ1-5. Germline V gene lookup returns CDR1 KGHSH and CDR2 LQKENI. The CDR3 contains 16 residues. CDR3 sequence: CASSPPRLGSDQPQHF.

The V gene is TRBV19, the J gene TRBJ2-7; TCRdb lists TRBD2, though no DNA is available to test this call. The CDR3 contains 15 residues. Germline CDR1 and CDR2: LNHDA and SQIVND (reference sequence). The CDR3 here is CASSIIGGGSYEQYF.

The chain links TRBV24-1 to TRBJ2-1; TCRdb picks TRBD1, but there is no DNA to check that call. This CDR3 is 14 amino acids long. CDR1 and CDR2 from the germline V gene are KGHDR and SFDVKD. This CDR3 is CATSGSGRWDEQFF.

This chain links TRBV2 with TRBJ2-4. From germline, CDR1 is SNHLY and CDR2 FYNNEI. This CDR3 is built from 14 residues. CDR3 amino acids: CASSPGLSKNIQYF.